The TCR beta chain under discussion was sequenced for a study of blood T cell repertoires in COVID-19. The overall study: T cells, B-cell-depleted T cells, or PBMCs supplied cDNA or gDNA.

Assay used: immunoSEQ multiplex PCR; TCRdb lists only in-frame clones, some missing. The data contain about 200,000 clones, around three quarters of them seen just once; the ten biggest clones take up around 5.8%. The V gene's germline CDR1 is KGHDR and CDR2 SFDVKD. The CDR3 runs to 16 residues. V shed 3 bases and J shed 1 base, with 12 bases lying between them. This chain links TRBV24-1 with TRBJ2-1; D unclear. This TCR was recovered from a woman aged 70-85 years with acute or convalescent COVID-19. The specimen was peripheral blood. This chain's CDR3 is CATSDPIGASYNEQFF. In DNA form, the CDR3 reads TGTGCCACCAGTGATCCGATCGGAGCATCCTACAATGAGCAGTTCTTC.